One sample yielded the 20 T cell receptor beta chains listed below, sequenced in a study of response to subunit inactivated influenza vaccine. TCRdb reanalysed the RT-PCR reads using MiXCR and keeps one entry per CDR3 protein. The table includes about 240,000 distinct CDR3 sequences, 10% to 15% detected once. The specimen comprised non-naive T cells sorted from PBMCs, sampled less than 15 days before vaccination. The source is a man in his fifties or sixties who received an inactivated influenza vaccine.

In this sample, this clonotype turned up a few times. The chain recombines TRBV6-6 with TRBJ1-4; D is uncertain. CDR1 is MNHNY and CDR2 is SVGAGI in the germline V gene (reference sequence). V shed 3 bases and J shed 8 bases, with 7 bases lying between them. CDR3 size: 12 residues. The CDR3 region is CASSYGSEKLFF. The CDR3 DNA follows: TGTGCCAGCAGTTATGGCAGCGAAAAACTGTTTTTT.

This clonotype has a single count. This sequence joins TRBV7-9 and TRBJ2-1; 9 nucleotides agree with TRBD2. The CDR3 sequence is 17 residues long. The trim removed 1 base at V and 9 bases at J, leaving 13 bases unmatched. CDR1 and CDR2 (germline): SEHNR, FQNEAQ (reference sequence). The CDR3 reads CASSLEGRLAGGGEQFF. The CDR3 DNA is TGTGCCAGCAGCTTAGAAGGGAGGCTCGCGGGAGGGGGTGAGCAGTTCTTC.

The J gene is TRBJ2-1, the V gene TRBV18; the D is unclear. V was cut by 2 bases and J by 3 bases, with 8 bases left in between. The CDR3 totals 14 residues. Germline CDR1 KGHSH, CDR2 LQKENI. CDR3 in amino acids: CASSPNAIYNEQFF. The CDR3 DNA sequence: TGTGCCAGCTCACCAAATGCGATCTACAATGAGCAGTTCTTC.

The gene calls are TRBV5-1 and TRBJ2-5; 8 bases line up with TRBD2. Germline V gene sequence: CDR1 SGHRS, CDR2 YFSETQ. This CDR3 has 16 amino acids. The J segment lost 0 bases and the V segment lost 4 bases, leaving 8 bases of the junction unmatched. The CDR3 DNA is TGCGCCAGCAGCGTAACCGCGGGAGGTAACCAAGAGACCCAGTACTTC. It translates to CASSVTAGGNQETQYF.

This clonotype came up a few times. This chain links TRBV27 with TRBJ2-1; unclear D gene. CDR1 is MNHEY, CDR2 SMNVEV, per germline (reference sequence). The CDR3 has 14 residues. Trimming pared 6 bases from V and 5 bases from J, leaving 14 bases between. The CDR3 here is CASRISAVNNEQFF. CDR3 nucleotide sequence: TGTGCCAGCAGGATAAGCGCAGTCAACAATGAGCAGTTCTTC.

This clonotype was seen repeatedly, ten times or more. The CDR3 region is CASSSSGSYGYTF. CDR3 nucleotide sequence: TGTGCCAGCAGCTCATCAGGGAGCTATGGCTACACCTTC. This sequence joins TRBV7-9 and TRBJ1-2, with a tentative D call TRBD1 (5 bases). In germline, CDR1 is SEHNR, CDR2 FQNEAQ (reference sequence). V gave up 4 bases and J gave up 4 bases, with 10 bases separating them. The length of the CDR3 is 13 residues. Based on the CDR3 plus reference TRBV7-9 and TRBJ1-2, the full variable domain is DTGVSQNPRHKITKRGQNVTFRCDPISEHNRLYWYRQTLGQGPEFLTYFQNEAQLEKSRLLSDRFSAERPKGSFSTLEIQRTEQGDSAMYLCASSSSGSYGYTFGSGTRLTVV.

There are many counts of this clonotype. The chain links TRBV6-1 to TRBJ2-7; D not resolved. This CDR3 is built from 12 residues. Germline CDR1 is MNHNS and CDR2 is SASEGT. V was shortened by 3 bases and J by 0 bases, with 3 bases between the two germline ends. In DNA, the CDR3 is TGTGCCAGCAGTGAGAGCTCCTACGAGCAGTACTTC. Residues: CASSESSYEQYF.

This clonotype was recorded a few times. The rearrangement uses TRBV5-4 and TRBJ1-2; tentative D call: TRBD1 (6 bases). The length of the CDR3 is 17 residues. V dropped 5 bases and J dropped 2 bases, with 22 bases sitting between them. Germline CDR1 SGHNT, CDR2 YYREEE (reference sequence). The chain's CDR3 is CASSRAAGGNENYGYTF. The CDR3 nucleotides are TGTGCCAGCAGTCGCGCGGCGGGGGGCAACGAGAACTATGGCTACACCTTC.

This clonotype has a count of ten or more. The chain is built from TRBV5-5 and TRBJ2-1; 10 nucleotides align to TRBD2. The ends lost 7 bases at V and 2 bases at J; junction bases unmatched: 9. Germline lookup yields CDR1 SGHKS and CDR2 YYEKEE (reference sequence). The CDR3 runs to 16 residues. The CDR3 reads CASERSGGVAYNEQFF. CDR3 nucleotide sequence: TGTGCCAGCGAACGGAGCGGGGGGGTAGCCTACAATGAGCAGTTCTTC.

This clonotype was counted only a few times. CDR3 region: CASSIQRDRSNEQFF. CDR3 sequence (DNA): TGTGCCAGCAGCATTCAGCGGGATCGATCCAATGAGCAGTTCTTC. This chain uses TRBV7-9 with TRBJ2-1; 7 bases are a match to TRBD2. The V gene's germline CDR1 is SEHNR and CDR2 FQNEAQ (reference sequence). Trimming cost V 5 bases and J 6 bases; bases outside gene matches: 10. The CDR3 loop spans 15 amino acids.

This chain uses TRBV27 with TRBJ2-5; 8 bases map to TRBD1. V was pared by 6 bases and J by 5 bases, with 8 bases of the junction left unmatched. CDR3 length equals 14 residues. CDR1 is MNHEY, CDR2 SMNVEV, per germline (reference sequence). CDR3 in DNA: TGTGCCAGCAGCGACACAGGGGGTTTTGAGACCCAGTACTTC. Translated: CASSDTGGFETQYF.

The rearrangement links TRBV15 to TRBJ2-1; TRBD2 aligns across 9 bases. CDR1 and CDR2 from the germline V gene are LNHNV and YYDKDF (reference sequence). The CDR3 has 15 amino acids. V gave up 1 base and J gave up 9 bases; unmatched junction bases: 7. The CDR3 DNA reads as TGTGCCACCAGCAGAGTTAGCGGGAGCTTCGGTGAGCAGTTCTTC. It translates to CATSRVSGSFGEQFF.

This clonotype showed up just a few times. The chain joins TRBV12-3 or TRBV12-4 to TRBJ2-2, with D possibly matching TRBD1 (6 bases). Trimming left V 5 bases short and J 5 bases short, with 15 bases between. The length of the CDR3 is 15 residues. CDR3 in amino acids: CASSHFQGSTGELFF. DNA for the CDR3: TGTGCCAGCAGTCACTTTCAGGGGAGTACCGGGGAGCTGTTTTTT.

The genes are TRBV20-1 and TRBJ2-2; D is perhaps TRBD2 (5 bases). Germline CDR1 is DFQATT and CDR2 is SNEGSKA (reference sequence). This CDR3 comprises 14 residues. The V end was cut by 4 bases, the J end by 2 bases, with 11 bases between. The CDR3, as DNA: TGCAGTGCTACCCGGACTGGAAACACCGGGGAGCTGTTTTTT. This translates into CSATRTGNTGELFF.

This clonotype was found a few times. The chain has TRBV12-3 or TRBV12-4 and TRBJ2-7; perhaps TRBD2 as D (6 bases). The CDR3 runs 13 residues. V gave up 4 bases and J gave up 2 bases, with 9 bases separating them. CDR3 residues: CASSSEGAYEQYF. The CDR3, as DNA: TGTGCCAGCAGTTCGGAGGGTGCCTACGAGCAGTACTTC.

V gene TRBV12-3 or TRBV12-4 combines with J gene TRBJ2-7; D might be TRBD2 (5 bases). V was clipped by 4 bases and J by 7 bases, with 11 bases between them. The CDR3 totals 12 residues. CDR3 residues: CASSWSGWEQYF. Here the CDR3 DNA reads TGTGCCAGCAGTTGGTCGGGGTGGGAGCAGTACTTC.

In its sample, this clonotype was seen many times. This chain joins TRBV3-1 and TRBJ2-7; D not certain. From germline, CDR1 is LGHDT and CDR2 YNNKEL (reference sequence). The CDR3 contains 12 residues. V was clipped by 1 base and J by 4 bases, with 5 bases between them. The CDR3 DNA reads TGTGCCAGCAGCCAAGGCCTATACGAGCAGTACTTC. This translates into CASSQGLYEQYF.

The J gene is TRBJ2-7, the V gene TRBV6-1; tentatively, D is TRBD2 (5 bases). CDR1 is MNHNS, CDR2 SASEGT, per germline. V was trimmed by 5 bases and J by 0 bases, leaving 11 bases between them. The CDR3 has 14 amino acids. The CDR3 reads CASSPRADSYEQYF. DNA for the CDR3: TGTGCCAGCAGTCCGCGGGCAGACTCCTACGAGCAGTACTTC.

The chain has TRBV11-2 and TRBJ2-1, with 8 bases aligning to TRBD2. Germline loops: CDR1 SGHAT, CDR2 FQNNGV. V lost 1 base, J lost 9 bases, and 5 bases stayed unmatched. CDR3 size: 14 residues. The CDR3 sequence is CASSLGREAREQFF. As DNA, the CDR3 is TGTGCCAGCAGCTTAGGGCGGGAGGCCCGTGAGCAGTTCTTC.

The V call is TRBV12-3 or TRBV12-4, the J call TRBJ2-3, with 11 bases identical to TRBD2. This CDR3 spans 14 amino acids. Losses at the gene ends were 7 bases for V and 1 base for J; bases not matched to a gene: 1. The chain's CDR3 is CASIAGGGTDTQYF. In DNA form, the CDR3 reads TGTGCCAGCATAGCGGGGGGGGGCACAGATACGCAGTATTTT.